The clone carrying this TCR beta chain was counted only a few times. Its antigen is as yet unknown. Treatment indicated: roughly 11-day PBMC culture with coronavirus spike peptide pools or control peptides (ViraFEST assay). The sample belongs to a study of vaccination and CD4 T cells after COVID-19. The V end lost 6 bases, the J end lost 5 bases, and 22 bases lay between the germline ends. This CDR3 is 16 amino acids long. Germline values: CDR1 MNHEY, CDR2 SMNVEV (reference sequence). An Oncomine TCR Beta short-read assay was used to sequence the DNA from cultured CD4+ T cells. MiXCR was run by TCRdb on the PCR reads, yielding one entry per CDR3 protein. This sample has approximately 21,000 distinct CDR3 sequences, with less than 55% found just once.

This receptor was obtained from a human donor who had recovered from COVID-19. The material sequenced was CD4+ T cells from blood, cultured in vitro. This chain links TRBV27 with TRBJ1-1, with a tentative D call TRBD1 (5 bases). The CDR3 DNA follows: TGTGCCAGCAGCTTAAGGGAGGGACTGGGATTTACTGAAGCTTTCTTT. This encodes CASSLREGLGFTEAFF.